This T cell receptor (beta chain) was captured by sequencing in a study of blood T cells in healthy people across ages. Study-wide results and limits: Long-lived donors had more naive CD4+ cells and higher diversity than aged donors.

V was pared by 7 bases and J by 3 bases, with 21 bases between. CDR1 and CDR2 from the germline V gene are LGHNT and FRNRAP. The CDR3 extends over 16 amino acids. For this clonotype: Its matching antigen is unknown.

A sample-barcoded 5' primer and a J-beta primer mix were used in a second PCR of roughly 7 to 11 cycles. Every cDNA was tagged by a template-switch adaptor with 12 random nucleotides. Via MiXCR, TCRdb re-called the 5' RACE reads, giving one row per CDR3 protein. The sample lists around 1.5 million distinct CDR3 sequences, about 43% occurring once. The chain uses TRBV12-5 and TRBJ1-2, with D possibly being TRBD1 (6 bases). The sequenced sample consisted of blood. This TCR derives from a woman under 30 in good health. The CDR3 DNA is TGTGCTAGTGCTACCCTCACGGGGGGGGCGTACTATGGCTACACCTTC. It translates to CASATLTGGAYYGYTF.